One and the same sample provided the 30 T cell receptor beta chains below, sequenced in a study of blood T cell repertoires in COVID-19. Clones were read by immunoSEQ multiplex PCR, and TCRdb kept only the in-frame ones, dropping some. The sample consists of approximately 180,000 clones, approximately 87% of them appearing once. The sequencing input was peripheral blood. The source of these receptors is a person aged 70 to 79 with COVID-19, enrolled during active disease.

CDR3 loop: CASSYSKGFVTKNTGELFF. Here the CDR3 DNA reads TGTGCCAGCAGTTACTCGAAAGGGTTTGTGACTAAGAACACCGGGGAGCTGTTTTTT. J is TRBJ2-2 and V is TRBV6-2 or TRBV6-3; a weak D match, TRBD2 (5 bases). The germline V gene has CDR1 MNHEY and CDR2 SVGEGT. The CDR3 length is 19 residues. The V end lost 0 bases, the J end lost 1 base, and 18 bases lay between the germline ends.

The rearrangement uses TRBV28 and TRBJ1-6; no definite D call. The CDR3 length is 12 residues. V was shortened by 10 bases and J by 7 bases, with 11 bases between the two germline ends. Germline-derived CDR1 and CDR2 are MDHEN and SYDVKM. CDR3: CATTRVNSPLHF. The CDR3, as DNA: TGTGCCACCACCCGGGTCAATTCACCCCTCCACTTT. Supplemented by reference TRBV28 and TRBJ1-6, the full variable domain reads DVKVTQSSRYLVKRTGEKVFLECVQDMDHENMFWYRQDPGLGLRLIYFSYDVKMKEKGDIPEGYSVSREKKERFSLILESASTNQTSMYLCATTRVNSPLHFGNGTRLTVT.

The chain has TRBV27 and TRBJ2-7, with 7 bases lining up with TRBD2. The CDR3 length is 15 residues. J gave up 3 bases and V 5 bases, and 10 bases lay outside the gene matches. Germline-derived CDR1 and CDR2 are MNHEY and SMNVEV (reference sequence). The CDR3 spells CASSPASGRLYEQYF. As DNA, the CDR3 is TGTGCCAGCAGTCCAGCTAGCGGAAGGCTCTACGAGCAGTACTTC.

The CDR3 nucleotides read TGCGCCAGCAGCACCTGGGACAGGGACACAGATACGCAGTATTTT. As protein: CASSTWDRDTDTQYF. This chain uses TRBV5-1 with TRBJ2-3; 9 bases match TRBD1. The CDR3 sequence is 15 residues long. Trimming cost V 4 bases and J 2 bases; bases outside gene matches: 5. CDR1 and CDR2 from the germline V gene are SGHRS and YFSETQ.

The chain uses TRBV2 and TRBJ2-7; D call uncertain. The V gene lost 7 bases and the J gene lost 2 bases, with 15 bases spanning the gap. Germline values: CDR1 SNHLY, CDR2 FYNNEI. The CDR3 consists of 14 residues. In DNA, the CDR3 is TGTGCCAGCAACCAACCAGACTCGCCCTACGAGCAGTACTTC. Amino acid sequence: CASNQPDSPYEQYF.

The DNA for the CDR3 is TGTGCCAGCAAAATCGGGGACAGGGGGAACACTGAAGCTTTCTTT. Amino acid sequence: CASKIGDRGNTEAFF. The chain couples TRBV5-6 to TRBJ1-1; 10 bases map to TRBD1. Germline V gives CDR1 SGHDT, CDR2 YYEEEE. This CDR3 contains 15 residues. The trim removed 6 bases at V and 1 base at J, leaving 6 bases unmatched.

The chain joins TRBV4-1 to TRBJ2-3; possibly TRBD1 for D (5 bases). The CDR3 is 15 residues long. With 7 bases removed from V and 4 bases from J, the gap between germline ends came to 18 bases. Per the germline V gene, CDR1 is MGHRA and CDR2 is YSYEKL. The CDR3 DNA reads TGCGCCAGCAATGCGGCCTTGGTAGGGGCAGATACGCAGTATTTT. It codes for CASNAALVGADTQYF.

The chain links TRBV6-6 to TRBJ1-5; 7 nucleotides agree with TRBD1. The J segment lost 0 bases and the V segment lost 11 bases, leaving 13 bases of the junction unmatched. Germline lookup yields CDR1 MNHNY and CDR2 SVGAGI (reference sequence). The CDR3 consists of 16 residues. CDR3 sequence (DNA): TGTGCCTCCCGTTTAGGGGACAGCAATAGCAATCAGCCCCAGCATTTT. Translating gives CASRLGDSNSNQPQHF.

This clone was recorded only once. This chain connects TRBV7-8 to TRBJ2-3; TRBD1 is a possible D gene (6 bases). V was shortened by 4 bases and J by 4 bases, with 18 bases between the two germline ends. The CDR3 is 16 residues long. Germline V lookup: CDR1 SGHVS, CDR2 FQNEAQ. CDR3 region: CASSSRSGDSADTQYF. The CDR3 DNA reads TGTGCCAGCAGCTCCCGTTCAGGGGATAGCGCAGATACGCAGTATTTT.

This chain uses TRBV28 with TRBJ2-7; 8 bases are shared with TRBD1. Germline loops: CDR1 MDHEN, CDR2 SYDVKM. CDR3 size: 14 residues. V trimming: 3 bases; J trimming: 7 bases; junction bases outside the gene matches: 8. The CDR3 coding sequence is TGTGCCAGCAGTTTGCCGGGACAGGCTTTTGAGCAGTACTTC. It encodes CASSLPGQAFEQYF.

The chain links TRBV7-2 to TRBJ1-1; no clear D gene. Between the trimmed V and J ends, which lost 5 bases and 0 bases, there was a span of 10 bases. The CDR3 has 14 residues. The V gene's germline CDR1 is SGHTA and CDR2 FQGNSA. DNA for the CDR3: TGTGCCAGCAGCCGGAGCGGGATGAACACTGAAGCTTTCTTT. Translation gives CASSRSGMNTEAFF.

This rearrangement joins TRBV18 to TRBJ1-4; a possible D gene is TRBD1 (5 bases). The V gene lost 3 bases and the J gene lost 2 bases, with 10 bases spanning the gap. Germline CDR1 KGHSH, CDR2 LQKENI. The CDR3 spans 15 residues. CDR3 in DNA: TGTGCCAGCTCACCGGGGGGTCCGACTAATGAAAAACTGTTTTTT. The encoded protein is CASSPGGPTNEKLFF.

This clone has just a few counts. This chain connects TRBV19 to TRBJ2-3, with 8 positions matching TRBD1. Looked up from germline, CDR1 is LNHDA and CDR2 is SQIVND (reference sequence). The CDR3 has 16 amino acids. The V gene end was trimmed by 5 bases and the J gene end by 2 bases; junction bases not matched to a gene: 9. The CDR3 DNA reads TGTGCCAGTAGTGACAGGGGCGGGTTTTCCACAGATACGCAGTATTTT. Protein sequence: CASSDRGGFSTDTQYF.

J is TRBJ1-2 and V is TRBV27; no firm D call. This CDR3 comprises 17 residues. CDR1 is MNHEY, CDR2 SMNVEV, per germline (reference sequence). Trimming stripped 0 bases from V and 4 bases from J, with 18 bases between. The DNA for the CDR3 is TGTGCCAGCAGTTTATCCGGAGGCCTAGCTGGCCTCTATGGCTACACCTTC. Translated, it gives CASSLSGGLAGLYGYTF.

The chain joins TRBV11-1 to TRBJ2-2, with a possible D match to TRBD1 (5 bases). Per the germline V gene, CDR1 is SGHAT and CDR2 is FQDESV (reference sequence). This CDR3 comprises 15 residues. The germline V and J ends were trimmed by 5 bases and 6 bases, with 16 bases remaining between them. In DNA form, the CDR3 reads TGTGCCAGCAGCCGACAGCAAAACTTACCCGGGGAGCTGTTTTTT. This gives the protein CASSRQQNLPGELFF.

The V call is TRBV9, the J call TRBJ1-1, with D perhaps matching TRBD1 (6 bases). Germline values: CDR1 SGDLS, CDR2 YYNGEE. Trimming cost V 0 bases and J 11 bases, with 17 bases left between them. The CDR3 is 14 residues long. The CDR3 protein is CASSVESQGSRAFF. The CDR3 bases are TGTGCCAGCAGCGTAGAGTCTCAGGGGAGTCGGGCTTTCTTT. Based on the CDR3 plus reference TRBV9 and TRBJ1-1, the full variable domain is DSGVTQTPKHLITATGQRVTLRCSPRSGDLSVYWYQQSLDQGLQFLIQYYNGEERAKGNILERFSAQQFPDLHSELNLSSLELGDSALYFCASSVESQGSRAFFGQGTRLTVV.

This clone was seen a single time. V gene TRBV6-5 combines with J gene TRBJ1-6; maybe TRBD1 (6 bases). V shed 6 bases and J shed 7 bases, with 16 bases lying between them. From germline, CDR1 is MNHEY and CDR2 SVGAGI. The CDR3 runs 15 residues. The CDR3 here is CASRRRGSGNSPLHF. As DNA, the CDR3 is TGTGCCAGCAGACGCAGGGGCAGTGGGAATTCACCCCTCCACTTT.

The chain recombines TRBV5-1 with TRBJ1-2; possible D gene TRBD1, 5 bases. The CDR3 covers 15 residues. Trimming left V 3 bases short and J 5 bases short, with 17 bases between. The germline CDR1 and CDR2 sequences are SGHRS and YFSETQ. The CDR3 protein is CASSSSYKTGYGYTF. The DNA of the CDR3 is TGCGCCAGCAGCTCCTCCTACAAAACAGGATATGGCTACACCTTC.

The chain has TRBV24-1 and TRBJ2-1; 14 bases are shared with TRBD2. Germline lookup yields CDR1 KGHDR and CDR2 SFDVKD. CDR3 length: 18 amino acids. J was trimmed by 9 bases and V by 4 bases; bases with no gene match: 13. CDR3 residues: CATSDPGLAGGHGLEQFF. Written as DNA, the CDR3 is TGTGCCACCAGTGACCCCGGACTAGCGGGGGGTCACGGGCTTGAGCAGTTCTTC.

The chain couples TRBV6-6 to TRBJ2-1, with a weak D call TRBD1 (6 bases). Trimming removed 2 bases at V and 4 bases at J, with 9 bases between. The CDR3 runs 14 residues. Germline V gene data show CDR1 as MNHNY and CDR2 as SVGAGI (reference sequence). The CDR3 loop is CASSYRDNYNEQFF. DNA for the CDR3: TGTGCCAGCAGTTACCGGGACAATTACAATGAGCAGTTCTTC.

This chain links TRBV11-3 with TRBJ1-3; D is uncertain. The CDR3 covers 17 residues. From germline, CDR1 is SGHNT and CDR2 YENEEA. V dropped 1 base and J dropped 0 bases, with 13 bases sitting between them. The DNA of the CDR3 is TGTGCCAGCAGCTTAGCCTACAGAGATTTCTCTGGAAACACCATATATTTT. Residues: CASSLAYRDFSGNTIYF.

The CDR3 loop reads CASSSYRGWQETQYF. In nucleotides, the CDR3 is TGTGCCAGCAGCTCGTACAGGGGGTGGCAAGAGACCCAGTACTTC. The chain has TRBV9 and TRBJ2-5; 8 bases match TRBD1. Germline V gives CDR1 SGDLS, CDR2 YYNGEE. Trimming cost V 4 bases and J 2 bases; bases outside gene matches: 7. The CDR3 consists of 15 residues.

The rearrangement joins TRBV7-3 to TRBJ2-1, with 10 bases lining up with TRBD2. Trimming at V came to 1 base and at J to 9 bases, leaving 3 bases not matched to a gene. Per the germline V gene, CDR1 is SGHTA and CDR2 is FQGTGA. The CDR3 extends over 14 amino acids. The chain's CDR3 is CASSLRLAGTEQFF. CDR3 in DNA: TGTGCCAGCAGCTTAAGACTAGCGGGCACTGAGCAGTTCTTC.

The V and J genes are TRBV18 and TRBJ1-3; no definite D call. The germline V and J ends were trimmed by 2 bases and 0 bases, with 8 bases remaining between them. Germline CDR1 and CDR2: KGHSH and LQKENI. The CDR3 runs to 15 residues. The CDR3 here is CASSPGGNSGNTIYF. CDR3 in DNA: TGTGCCAGCTCACCAGGCGGAAACTCTGGAAACACCATATATTTT. The whole variable domain, filled in from reference TRBV18 and TRBJ1-3, reads NAGVMQNPRHLVRRRGQEARLRCSPMKGHSHVYWYRQLPEEGLKFMVYLQKENIIDESGMPKERFSAEFPKEGPSILRIQQVVRGDSAAYFCASSPGGNSGNTIYFGEGSWLTVV.

CDR3 DNA sequence: TGTGCCAGCAGCTTTTCATCGGGGGTGGCTTTCTTT. Protein product: CASSFSSGVAFF. The gene calls are TRBV7-2 and TRBJ1-1; TRBD1 is a possible D gene (5 bases). Germline assignment: CDR1 SGHTA and CDR2 FQGNSA. Deletions cut 3 bases from V and 11 bases from J, with 13 bases between. The length of the CDR3 is 12 residues.

As DNA, the CDR3 is TGTGCCAGTAGTACATCCGCAGGTTCTGGAAACACCATATATTTT. Protein sequence: CASSTSAGSGNTIYF. V and J are TRBV19 and TRBJ1-3, with D unclear. The CDR3 is made up of 15 amino acids. Trimming shortened V by 4 bases and J by 1 base, and 11 bases separated the two germline ends. Germline V lookup: CDR1 LNHDA, CDR2 SQIVND (reference sequence). The full variable domain, in which reference TRBV19 and TRBJ1-3 provide the parts outside the CDR3, is DGGITQSPKYLFRKEGQNVTLSCEQNLNHDAMYWYRQDPGQGLRLIYYSQIVNDFQKGDIAEGYSVSREKKESFPLTVTSAQKNPTAFYLCASSTSAGSGNTIYFGEGSWLTVV.

This clone was counted once. The gene calls are TRBV11-1 and TRBJ1-1; 7 positions match TRBD1. The germline V gene has CDR1 SGHAT and CDR2 FQDESV (reference sequence). The ends lost 0 bases at V and 1 base at J; junction bases unmatched: 2. There are 15 residues in the CDR3. In DNA form, the CDR3 reads TGTGCCAGCAGCTTAGCAGGACAGGCGAACACTGAAGCTTTCTTT. Its translation: CASSLAGQANTEAFF.

This clone has just one count. Additional DNA sequences in this sample encode the identical CDR3. The chain uses TRBV27 and TRBJ1-6, with 11 bases fitting TRBD1. The CDR3 length is 15 residues. Germline loops: CDR1 MNHEY, CDR2 SMNVEV (reference sequence). Germline trimming cut 5 bases from V and 9 bases from J; bases unmatched to any gene: 6. CDR3 DNA: TGTGCCAGCAGTGCCGGACAGGGGGCAGGTTCACCCCTCCACTTT. Protein: CASSAGQGAGSPLHF.

J is TRBJ1-3 and V is TRBV28; no firm D call. V lost 5 bases and J lost 0, with 14 bases in between. The CDR3 totals 16 residues. Per germline, CDR1 MDHEN and CDR2 SYDVKM. The CDR3 here is CASSLTRVSSGNTIYF. Here the CDR3 DNA reads TGTGCCAGCAGTCTTACGCGGGTGAGCTCTGGAAACACCATATATTTT.

This clone was detected only once. This chain connects TRBV20-1 to TRBJ1-4, with D uncertain. The CDR3 has 13 amino acids. Germline V gene data show CDR1 as DFQATT and CDR2 as SNEGSKA (reference sequence). The V gene lost 3 bases and the J gene lost 8 bases, with 13 bases spanning the gap. The CDR3: CSASSAYGEKLFF. The CDR3 nucleotides are TGCAGTGCTAGTAGCGCCTACGGGGAAAAACTGTTTTTT.